Listed below are T cell receptor beta chains from one sample, sequenced in a study of cytomegalovirus exposure and HLA in healthy donors. The method was immunoSEQ multiplex PCR; TCRdb's version includes in-frame clones alone and lacks a portion of them. The sample yields about 120,000 clones, 8% to 11% seen once. Sequencing used PBMCs. These receptor sequences come from a woman between 18 and 29 years old in good health and CMV-seropositive. The CDR3 runs from the conserved cysteine through the conserved F or W. Each record gives: D gene, clone size, J gene, CDR3 length, V gene, CDR3 protein, CDR3 DNA. A D gene is named only where the DNA matches it firmly. For some rows the clone size is stated as once, few or many, or as a class when expanded; others skip it.

D: .; size: few; J: TRBJ2-3; length: 18; V: TRBV7-2; CDR3: CASSDPRTAVGGTDTQYF; DNA: TGTGCCAGCAGCGATCCCCGGACAGCGGTGGGGGGCACAGATACGCAGTATTTT
D: .; size: .; J: TRBJ1-4; length: 19; V: TRBV2; CDR3: CASSESQGQGLGTNEKLFF; DNA: TGTGCCAGCAGTGAGTCCCAAGGGCAGGGCCTTGGGACTAATGAAAAACTGTTTTTT
D: TRBD2; size: few; J: TRBJ2-1; length: 16; V: TRBV4-2; CDR3: CASSQASGGIYNEQFF; DNA: TGTGCCAGCAGCCAGGCTAGCGGGGGAATCTACAATGAGCAGTTCTTC
D: TRBD2; size: few; J: TRBJ2-3; length: 16; V: TRBV28; CDR3: CALQAAAWTRGDTQYF; DNA: TGCGCCCTTCAGGCGGCGGCGTGGACTAGAGGGGATACGCAGTATTTT
D: .; size: few; J: TRBJ2-3; length: 18; V: TRBV6-1; CDR3: CASSGPNKGVISTDTQYF; DNA: TGTGCCAGCAGTGGCCCCAATAAGGGAGTGATTAGCACAGATACGCAGTATTTT
D: TRBD2; size: few; J: TRBJ2-3; length: 17; V: TRBV2; CDR3: CASAPLPLAGEGNTQYF; DNA: TGTGCCAGCGCACCCCTTCCCCTAGCGGGAGAGGGTAATACGCAGTATTTT
D: .; size: .; J: TRBJ2-1; length: 13; V: TRBV7-2; CDR3: CASSLQGADEQFF; DNA: TGTGCCAGCAGCTTACAAGGAGCCGATGAGCAGTTCTTC
D: TRBD2; size: few; J: TRBJ2-2; length: 17; V: TRBV15; CDR3: CATSRDLGLVGTGELFF; DNA: TGTGCCACCAGCAGAGATCTAGGACTAGTCGGTACCGGGGAGCTGTTTTTT
D: .; size: few; J: TRBJ1-5; length: 12; V: TRBV19; CDR3: CASNEVYQPQHF; DNA: TGTGCCAGTAACGAGGTCTATCAGCCCCAGCATTTT
D: .; size: .; J: TRBJ1-1; length: 13; V: TRBV6-5; CDR3: CASSYSPGTEAFF; DNA: TGTGCCAGCAGTTACTCACCCGGGACTGAAGCTTTCTTT
D: .; size: few; J: TRBJ2-7; length: 14; V: TRBV5-1; CDR3: CASSLFERSYEQYF; DNA: TGCGCCAGCAGCTTGTTCGAGCGGAGCTACGAGCAGTACTTC
D: .; size: few; J: TRBJ1-5; length: 12; V: TRBV19; CDR3: CASSYFRQPQHF; DNA: TGTGCCAGTAGCTACTTTCGACAGCCCCAGCATTTT
D: .; size: .; J: TRBJ2-7; length: 17; V: TRBV6-1; CDR3: CASSDAHGLGNSYEQYF; DNA: TGTGCCAGCAGTGATGCACACGGACTGGGTAACTCCTACGAGCAGTACTTC
D: .; size: .; J: TRBJ1-5; length: 15; V: TRBV7-2; CDR3: CASSPWFGSSEPQHF; DNA: TGTGCCAGCAGCCCTTGGTTCGGGTCCTCGGAGCCCCAGCATTTT
D: .; size: few; J: TRBJ2-3; length: 15; V: TRBV2; CDR3: CASSDMRGPTDTQYF; DNA: TGTGCCAGCAGTGATATGCGGGGGCCCACAGATACGCAGTATTTT
D: .; size: few; J: TRBJ1-1; length: 10; V: TRBV30; CDR3: CALGEEGAFF; DNA: TGTGCCCTGGGTGAAGAGGGAGCTTTCTTT
D: TRBD1; size: .; J: TRBJ2-7; length: 13; V: TRBV27; CDR3: CASSSQGIHEQYF; DNA: TGTGCCAGCAGTTCACAGGGGATCCACGAGCAGTACTTC
D: TRBD1; size: .; J: TRBJ2-1; length: 18; V: TRBV11-3; CDR3: CASSFLYPQGARIYEQFF; DNA: TGTGCCAGCAGCTTTCTATACCCACAGGGGGCACGAATTTATGAGCAGTTCTTC
D: TRBD2; size: .; J: TRBJ2-1; length: 14; V: TRBV11-3; CDR3: CATQKTSSVNEQFF; DNA: TGTGCCACCCAGAAGACTAGCTCCGTCAATGAGCAGTTCTTC
D: TRBD2; size: .; J: TRBJ2-5; length: 15; V: TRBV5-1; CDR3: CASSWRTSAGETQYF; DNA: TGCGCCAGCAGCTGGAGAACTAGCGCCGGGGAGACCCAGTACTTC
D: TRBD1; size: .; J: TRBJ2-5; length: 15; V: TRBV5-4; CDR3: CASSLVRQGQETQYF; DNA: TGTGCCAGCAGCTTGGTTAGACAGGGCCAAGAGACCCAGTACTTC
D: .; size: .; J: TRBJ2-3; length: 19; V: TRBV28; CDR3: CASSFIPQRRVIVTDTQYF; DNA: TGTGCCAGCAGCTTCATCCCCCAGCGGCGGGTTATCGTAACAGATACGCAGTATTTT
D: TRBD2; size: .; J: TRBJ2-1; length: 17; V: TRBV4-2; CDR3: CASSPGTSGDGYNEQFF; DNA: TGTGCCAGCAGCCCGGGGACTAGCGGGGACGGCTACAATGAGCAGTTCTTC
D: .; size: .; J: TRBJ2-3; length: 16; V: TRBV7-2; CDR3: CASRRPAGRSTDTQYF; DNA: TGTGCCAGCCGTCGGCCGGCGGGCCGGAGCACAGATACGCAGTATTTT
D: .; size: few; J: TRBJ2-1; length: 13; V: TRBV5-1; CDR3: CASSSGSLNEQFF; DNA: TGCGCCAGCAGCTCTGGTTCCCTAAATGAGCAGTTCTTC
D: .; size: .; J: TRBJ2-2; length: 15; V: TRBV7-9; CDR3: CASSLGLTNTGELFF; DNA: TGTGCCAGCAGCTTAGGACTCACGAACACCGGGGAGCTGTTTTTT
D: TRBD2; size: .; J: TRBJ2-2; length: 16; V: TRBV7-3; CDR3: CASSKLAGGLTGELFF; DNA: TGTGCCAGCAGCAAACTAGCGGGAGGGCTCACCGGGGAGCTGTTTTTT
D: .; size: .; J: TRBJ1-3; length: 16; V: TRBV9; CDR3: CASSVGEGPTGNTIYF; DNA: TGTGCCAGCAGCGTAGGGGAGGGCCCAACTGGAAACACCATATATTTT
D: TRBD1; size: .; J: TRBJ2-1; length: 16; V: TRBV2; CDR3: CASSSHQGTGENEQFF; DNA: TGTGCCAGCAGTTCACATCAGGGAACAGGGGAGAATGAGCAGTTCTTC
D: .; size: few; J: TRBJ1-1; length: 12; V: TRBV29-1; CDR3: CSVGGQNTEAFF; DNA: TGCAGCGTTGGGGGACAGAACACTGAAGCTTTCTTT
D: TRBD1; size: few; J: TRBJ1-2; length: 14; V: TRBV6-6; CDR3: CASSGQDRGGGYTF; DNA: TGTGCCAGCAGTGGGCAAGACAGGGGGGGAGGCTACACCTTC
D: TRBD2; size: .; J: TRBJ2-2; length: 14; V: TRBV29-1; CDR3: CSDAGLEGAGELFF; DNA: TGCAGCGATGCGGGACTAGAAGGGGCCGGGGAGCTGTTTTTT
D: TRBD2; size: .; J: TRBJ2-1; length: 17; V: TRBV5-1; CDR3: CASSWSGTSGSSGEQFF; DNA: TGCGCCAGCAGCTGGTCCGGGACTAGCGGGAGTAGCGGTGAGCAGTTCTTC
D: .; size: .; J: TRBJ1-2; length: 13; V: TRBV25-1; CDR3: CASSEWTGDGYTF; DNA: TGTGCCAGCAGTGAATGGACGGGGGATGGCTACACCTTC
D: .; size: few; J: TRBJ1-2; length: 15; V: TRBV5-4; CDR3: CASSPSGVTYYGYTF; DNA: TGTGCCAGCAGCCCATCAGGGGTGACGTACTATGGCTACACCTTC
D: TRBD2; size: few; J: TRBJ2-7; length: 11; V: TRBV6-1; CDR3: CASSGGGEQYF; DNA: TGTGCCAGCAGTGGCGGGGGAGAGCAGTACTTC
D: TRBD1; size: few; J: TRBJ2-5; length: 14; V: TRBV4-1; CDR3: CASSQGQVQETQYF; DNA: TGCGCCAGCAGCCAGGGACAGGTCCAAGAGACCCAGTACTTC
D: .; size: few; J: TRBJ2-7; length: 14; V: TRBV6-1; CDR3: CASSDRETTYEQYF; DNA: TGTGCCAGCAGTGATCGGGAAACTACCTACGAGCAGTACTTC
D: TRBD1; size: .; J: TRBJ1-1; length: 14; V: TRBV7-8; CDR3: CASSLGTGEIEAFF; DNA: TGTGCCAGCAGCTTAGGGACAGGAGAAATTGAAGCTTTCTTT
D: .; size: few; J: TRBJ2-7; length: 15; V: TRBV27; CDR3: CASSTRDSWAYEQYF; DNA: TGTGCCAGCAGTACGCGGGACAGTTGGGCCTACGAGCAGTACTTC
D: TRBD2; size: few; J: TRBJ2-7; length: 14; V: TRBV2; CDR3: CASNGGRTPYEQYF; DNA: TGTGCCAGCAACGGCGGGAGGACTCCCTACGAGCAGTACTTC
D: .; size: .; J: TRBJ2-3; length: 14; V: TRBV19; CDR3: CASSRIVHTDTQYF; DNA: TGTGCCAGTAGCAGGATAGTGCACACAGATACGCAGTATTTT
D: .; size: .; J: TRBJ2-7; length: 13; V: TRBV27; CDR3: CASSAQNSYEQYF; DNA: TGTGCCAGCAGCGCCCAGAATTCTTACGAGCAGTACTTC
D: TRBD2; size: .; J: TRBJ2-1; length: 15; V: TRBV19; CDR3: CASSIGGRTDNEQFF; DNA: TGTGCCAGTAGTATAGGCGGGAGAACCGACAATGAGCAGTTCTTC
D: .; size: .; J: TRBJ2-7; length: 12; V: TRBV5-1; CDR3: CASSPNSYEQYF; DNA: TGCGCCAGCAGCCCCAACTCCTACGAGCAGTACTTC
D: TRBD2; size: .; J: TRBJ2-2; length: 16; V: TRBV7-2; CDR3: CASSLEGGRKFGELFF; DNA: TGTGCCAGCAGCTTAGAAGGCGGGAGGAAATTCGGGGAGCTGTTTTTT
D: TRBD2; size: few; J: TRBJ2-1; length: 17; V: TRBV2; CDR3: CASRGALAGGRYNEQFF; DNA: TGTGCCAGCAGAGGAGCTCTAGCGGGAGGTCGGTACAATGAGCAGTTCTTC
D: .; size: .; J: TRBJ2-3; length: 17; V: TRBV4-1; CDR3: CASSQVRGTGAGDTQYF; DNA: TGCGCCAGCAGCCAAGTCCGGGGAACGGGAGCGGGAGATACGCAGTATTTT
D: TRBD2; size: few; J: TRBJ2-7; length: 19; V: TRBV12-5; CDR3: CASGLAPPGLAGGPYEQYF; DNA: TGTGCTAGTGGTTTGGCCCCCCCGGGACTAGCGGGAGGGCCCTACGAGCAGTACTTC
D: .; size: .; J: TRBJ1-1; length: 14; V: TRBV10-3; CDR3: CAISESGGRNEAFF; DNA: TGTGCCATCAGTGAGTCGGGGGGTAGAAATGAAGCTTTCTTT